This T cell receptor beta chain stems from a study of regulatory T cells in long-lasting Graves disease. Time point indicated: newly diagnosed GD, antithyroid drugs for less than 3 months. After RNA was extracted from PBMCs, the TCR library was made from it. This clonotype was detected only a few times. There are 15 residues in the CDR3. CDR1 and CDR2 from the germline V gene are SQVTM and ANQGSEA. Trimming left V 4 bases short and J 1 base short, with 16 bases between. Assembly of TCR beta libraries relied on iRepertoire HTBI primers together with Arm-PCR of CDR3 regions. TCRdb reanalysed the multiplex PCR reads using MiXCR and keeps one entry per CDR3 protein. The table records 350,000 to 500,000 distinct CDR3 sequences, about 15% of them present only once. The same specimen was also included in a second study, on T cells in Graves' hyperthyroidism and ophthalmopathy.

This TCR derives from a woman between 18 and 30 years old with Graves disease. This chain connects TRBV29-1 to TRBJ1-2, with D possibly being TRBD1 (5 bases). The input for sequencing was peripheral blood mononuclear cells (PBMCs), taken at new diagnosis, from a patient treated with antithyroid drugs. The CDR3 is CSVGATRQSNYGYTF. CDR3 in DNA: TGCAGCGTTGGGGCCACCCGACAGAGTAACTATGGCTACACCTTC.